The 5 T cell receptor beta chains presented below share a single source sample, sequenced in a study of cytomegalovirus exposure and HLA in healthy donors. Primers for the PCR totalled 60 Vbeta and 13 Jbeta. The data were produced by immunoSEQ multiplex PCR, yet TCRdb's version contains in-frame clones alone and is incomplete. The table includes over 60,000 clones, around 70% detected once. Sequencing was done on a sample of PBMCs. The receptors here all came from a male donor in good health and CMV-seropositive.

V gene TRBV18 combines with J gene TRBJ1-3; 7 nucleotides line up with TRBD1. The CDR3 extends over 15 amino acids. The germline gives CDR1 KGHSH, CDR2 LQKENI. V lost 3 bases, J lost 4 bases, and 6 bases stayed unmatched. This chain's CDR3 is CASSPPGTDGNTIYF. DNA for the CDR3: TGTGCCAGCTCACCTCCCGGGACAGACGGAAACACCATATATTTT.

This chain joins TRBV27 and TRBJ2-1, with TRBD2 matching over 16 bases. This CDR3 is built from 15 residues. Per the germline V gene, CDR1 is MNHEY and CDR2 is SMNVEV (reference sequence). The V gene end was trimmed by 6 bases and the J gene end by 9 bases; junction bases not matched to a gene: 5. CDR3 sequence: CASRAGTSGGAEQFF. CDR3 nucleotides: TGTGCCAGCAGAGCCGGGACTAGCGGGGGGGCTGAGCAGTTCTTC.

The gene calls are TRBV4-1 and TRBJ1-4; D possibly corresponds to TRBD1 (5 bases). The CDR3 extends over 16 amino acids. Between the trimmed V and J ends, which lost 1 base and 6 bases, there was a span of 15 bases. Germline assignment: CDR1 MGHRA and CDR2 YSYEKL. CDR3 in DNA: TGCGCCAGCAGCCAAGGTCCGGGACGGGAGTATGAAAAACTGTTTTTT. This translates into CASSQGPGREYEKLFF.

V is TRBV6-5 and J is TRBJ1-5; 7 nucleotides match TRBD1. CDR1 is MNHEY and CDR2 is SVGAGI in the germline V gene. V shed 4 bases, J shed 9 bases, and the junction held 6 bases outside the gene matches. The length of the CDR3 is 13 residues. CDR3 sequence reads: CASSFDRAGPQHF. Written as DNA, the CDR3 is TGTGCCAGCAGTTTCGACAGGGCTGGGCCCCAGCATTTT.

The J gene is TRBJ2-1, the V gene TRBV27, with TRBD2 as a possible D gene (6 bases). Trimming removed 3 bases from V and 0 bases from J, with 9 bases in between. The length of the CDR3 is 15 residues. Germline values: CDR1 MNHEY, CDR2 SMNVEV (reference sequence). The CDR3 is CASSFGGGSYNEQFF. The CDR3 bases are TGTGCCAGCAGTTTCGGGGGTGGCTCCTACAATGAGCAGTTCTTC.